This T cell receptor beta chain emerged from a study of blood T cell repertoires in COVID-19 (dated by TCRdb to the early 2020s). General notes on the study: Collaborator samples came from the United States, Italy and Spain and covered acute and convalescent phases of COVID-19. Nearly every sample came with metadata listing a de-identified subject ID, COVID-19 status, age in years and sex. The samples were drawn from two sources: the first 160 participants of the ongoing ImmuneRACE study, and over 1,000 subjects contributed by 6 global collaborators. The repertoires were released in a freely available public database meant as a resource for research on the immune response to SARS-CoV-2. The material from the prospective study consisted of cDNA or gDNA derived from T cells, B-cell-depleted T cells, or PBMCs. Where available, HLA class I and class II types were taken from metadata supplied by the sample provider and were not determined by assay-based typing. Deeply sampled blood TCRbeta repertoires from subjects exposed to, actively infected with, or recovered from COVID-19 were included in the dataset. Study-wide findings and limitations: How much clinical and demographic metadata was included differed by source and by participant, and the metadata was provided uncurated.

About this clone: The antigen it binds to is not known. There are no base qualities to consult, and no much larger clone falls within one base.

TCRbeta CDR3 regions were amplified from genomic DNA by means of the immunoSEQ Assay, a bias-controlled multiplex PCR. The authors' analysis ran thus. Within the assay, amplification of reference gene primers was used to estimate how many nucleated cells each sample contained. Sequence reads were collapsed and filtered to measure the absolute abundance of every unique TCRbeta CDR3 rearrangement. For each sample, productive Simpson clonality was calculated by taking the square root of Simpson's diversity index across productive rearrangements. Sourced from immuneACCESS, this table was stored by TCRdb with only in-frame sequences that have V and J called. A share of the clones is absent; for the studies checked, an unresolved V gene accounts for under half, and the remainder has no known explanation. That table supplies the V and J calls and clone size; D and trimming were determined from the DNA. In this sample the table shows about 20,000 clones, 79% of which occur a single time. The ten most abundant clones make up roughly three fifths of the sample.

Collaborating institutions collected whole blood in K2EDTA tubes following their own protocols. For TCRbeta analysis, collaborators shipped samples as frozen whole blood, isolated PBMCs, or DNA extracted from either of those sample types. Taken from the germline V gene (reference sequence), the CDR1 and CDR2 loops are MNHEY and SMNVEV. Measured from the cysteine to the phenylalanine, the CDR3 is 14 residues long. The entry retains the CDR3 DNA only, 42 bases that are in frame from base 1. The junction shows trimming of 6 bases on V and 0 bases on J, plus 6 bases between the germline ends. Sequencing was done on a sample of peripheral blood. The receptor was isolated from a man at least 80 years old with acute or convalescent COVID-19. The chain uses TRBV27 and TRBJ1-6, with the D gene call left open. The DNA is TGTGCCAGCAGGGCCAGCTCCTATAATTCACCCCTCCACTTT. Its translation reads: CASRASSYNSPLHF.